The rows below give T cell receptor beta chains drawn from one sample of a study of identical twins. In TCRdb, the 5' RACE reads were re-called with MiXCR into one record per CDR3 protein. The data contain 1.5 million to 2 million distinct CDR3 sequences, under 35% of them singletons. Sequencing was carried out using cord blood. The receptors derive from a newborn girl in good health. CDR3s include the opening cysteine and the closing phenylalanine or tryptophan. Fields, in order: D gene, V gene, J gene, clone size, CDR3 DNA, CDR3 protein. A D gene is named only where the DNA matches it firmly. Part of the rows lack a size; the others show once, few, many or a class for expanded clones.

-	TRBV6-1	TRBJ1-2	-	TGTGCCAGCAGTGAAGCGACACAGTACTATGGCTACACCTTC	CASSEATQYYGYTF
-	TRBV12-3/TRBV12-4	TRBJ1-1	-	TGTGCCAGCACCCCGGACAGCAGTGTAGCTTTCTTT	CASTPDSSVAFF
TRBD2	TRBV28	TRBJ2-1	-	TGTGCCAGCAGTTTTGGGACTAGTTGGATCGATGAGCAGTTCTTC	CASSFGTSWIDEQFF
TRBD2	TRBV27	TRBJ2-1	-	TGTGCCAGCACTAATGGCGGGGGTGTCCACAATGAGCAGTTCTTC	CASTNGGGVHNEQFF
-	TRBV20-1	TRBJ1-5	-	TGCAGTGCTAGGCTCCCGGGACGGTTAAATCAGCCCCAGCATTTT	CSARLPGRLNQPQHF
TRBD1	TRBV5-1	TRBJ1-1	-	TGCGCCAGCAGCTCAGAGACAGGGATAAACACTGAAGCTTTCTTT	CASSSETGINTEAFF
-	TRBV12-3/TRBV12-4	TRBJ1-2	-	TGTGCCAGCAGTTTTACCGGACACCGAGCTAACTATGGCTACACCTTC	CASSFTGHRANYGYTF
-	TRBV25-1	TRBJ2-2	-	TGTGCCAGCCGATGGGGCCCGAACACCGGGGAGCTGTTTTTT	CASRWGPNTGELFF
-	TRBV4-2	TRBJ2-3	few	TGTGCCAGCAGCCAAGATAGGGTAGCGACAGATACGCAGTATTTT	CASSQDRVATDTQYF
TRBD2	TRBV29-1	TRBJ2-5	-	TGCAGCGCTCCAGTAGCGGGAGGTCTAGAGACCCAGTACTTC	CSAPVAGGLETQYF
TRBD1	TRBV2	TRBJ2-7	many	TGTGCCAGCAGAGGGACAGGGGTTACCTACGAGCAGTACTTC	CASRGTGVTYEQYF
TRBD1	TRBV29-1	TRBJ1-2	few	TGCAGCGCCTACACCGGGACAGGGAGTAACTATGGCTACACCTTC	CSAYTGTGSNYGYTF
TRBD1	TRBV20-1	TRBJ1-1	-	TGCAGTGCTAGCCCGGACAGGGGCGCTGAAGCTTTCTTT	CSASPDRGAEAFF
-	TRBV11-2	TRBJ1-5	-	TGTGCCAGCAGCTTAGGGCACTATCAGCCCCAGCCTTTT	CASSLGHYQPQPF
-	TRBV7-8	TRBJ2-1	-	TGTGCCGGCAGACCTACATCCTCCTCCTACAATGAGCAGTTCTTC	CAGRPTSSSYNEQFF
TRBD1	TRBV20-1	TRBJ1-5	-	TGCAGTGCTAGAATGAGGACAGGGGGCGTCCCCGATAGCAATCAGCCCCAGCATTTT	CSARMRTGGVPDSNQPQHF
-	TRBV7-8	TRBJ2-5	-	TGTGCCAGCAGCTCCGGGACCCTAAACAATGAGCAGTACTTC	CASSSGTLNNEQYF
TRBD2	TRBV11-2	TRBJ2-5	-	TGTGCCAGCAGCTTAGAGGGCGTCCAAGCGGGAGTAGCAAATGAGCAGTACTTC	CASSLEGVQAGVANEQYF
-	TRBV27	TRBJ2-1	-	TGTGCCAGCAGTTTTTCGGTGTGGAACAATGAGCAGTTCTTC	CASSFSVWNNEQFF
TRBD1	TRBV28	TRBJ2-7	few	TGTGCCAGCAGGCGATCCGGGACAGGGGTATATGGATACGAGCAGTACTTC	CASRRSGTGVYGYEQYF
-	TRBV5-1	TRBJ2-7	-	TGCGCCAGCAGCTTAGGCCATTATCTACTTTACGAGCAGTACTTC	CASSLGHYLLYEQYF
TRBD1	TRBV24-1	TRBJ1-5	few	TGTGCCACCAGTGATGTCGACAGGGGGCCTCATCAGCCCCAGCATTTT	CATSDVDRGPHQPQHF
-	TRBV12-3/TRBV12-4	TRBJ1-3	few	TGTGCCAGCAGTTTAGGGGTTGGAAACACCATATATTTT	CASSLGVGNTIYF
TRBD1	TRBV6-5	TRBJ2-5	few	TGTGCCAGCAGTTACCGTTCGACAGGGACGAGGGTAGAGACCCAGTACTTC	CASSYRSTGTRVETQYF
-	TRBV3-1	TRBJ1-5	-	TGTGCCAGCGGGGTCTTCAATCAGCCCCAGCATTTT	CASGVFNQPQHF
TRBD1	TRBV2	TRBJ1-4	-	TGTGCCAGCACCCTACAGGGGAGCAAACTGTTTTTT	CASTLQGSKLFF
TRBD2	TRBV20-1	TRBJ2-7	few	TGCAGTGCTCTGAAAGCGGGGGGACCCTACGAGCAGTACTTC	CSALKAGGPYEQYF
TRBD1	TRBV20-1	TRBJ2-1	few	TGCAGTGCCCTTAGGACAGGGGGCGTATACAATGAGCAGTTCTTC	CSALRTGGVYNEQFF
-	TRBV28	TRBJ1-2	-	TGTGCCAGCAGTTATGGGGGTAACTGTGGCTACACCTTC	CASSYGGNCGYTF
TRBD1	TRBV28	TRBJ2-7	-	TGTGCCAGCAGGTCAACAGGGGGCGTGCAGTACTTC	CASRSTGGVQYF
-	TRBV6-2/TRBV6-3	TRBJ1-5	few	TGTGCCAGCACCGGACTGAATAGCAATCAGCCCCAGCATTTT	CASTGLNSNQPQHF
-	TRBV7-2	TRBJ1-6	-	TGTGCCAGCAGCGCCTGGACGGTTGGGATTCCACCCCTCCACTTT	CASSAWTVGIPPLHF
-	TRBV20-1	TRBJ1-2	-	TGCAGTGCTAGAGATTTCGACTATGGCTACACCTTC	CSARDFDYGYTF
TRBD2	TRBV27	TRBJ2-7	-	TGTGCCAGCAGTTCCGGCGGGGGTACCTACGAGCAGTACTTC	CASSSGGGTYEQYF
TRBD2	TRBV20-1	TRBJ2-7	-	TGCAGTGCATTGACCCCTAGCGGGAGCTTGGGGGAGCAGTACTTC	CSALTPSGSLGEQYF
-	TRBV2	TRBJ2-6	-	TGTGCCAGCAGACACTATGGGTTTTACTCTGGGGCCAACGCCCTGACTTTC	CASRHYGFYSGANALTF
-	TRBV5-1	TRBJ1-2	few	TGCGCCAGCAGCTTGGAAGACTTCTATGGCTACACCTTC	CASSLEDFYGYTF
-	TRBV6-6	TRBJ1-1	few	TGTGCCAGCAGTTACTCCGGGATCTTCACTGAAGCTTTCTTT	CASSYSGIFTEAFF
TRBD1	TRBV5-6	TRBJ1-2	few	TGTGCCAGCAGCTTGGAGGGGGACAGATATGGCTACACCTTC	CASSLEGDRYGYTF
-	TRBV20-1	TRBJ2-6	-	TGCAGTGCTAGCAACCCAGGTTGGGCCAACGTCCTGACTTTC	CSASNPGWANVLTF
TRBD1	TRBV4-1	TRBJ1-1	few	TGCGCCAGCAGCCAAGTCGTTCCAGGGGGCGAAGAAGCTTTCTTT	CASSQVVPGGEEAFF